Below, 3 T cell receptor beta chains from the same sample are listed, as sequenced in a study of T-cell reconstitution after alpha-beta-depleted transplantation in children (dated by TCRdb to the mid-2010s). The protocol used for the library was PCR. Sequencing was performed on an Illumina HiSeq 2500. To normalize quantification of the TCRbeta repertoire, the TCR libraries were built with molecular barcoding that relied on unique molecular identifiers. Using fastp at Q25 and MiXCR, TCRdb reprocessed the public reads and kept productive beta chains. Rows merge per CDR3 protein into single entries with the most common DNA and genes. Here the sample has some 200,000 distinct CDR3 sequences; 13% to 15% occur a single time. The ten largest clones capture about 12% of the sample. This material consisted of PBMCs from the stem cell graft donor, taken from the stem cell graft. These receptors all stem from a human donor who donated a stem cell graft to a child with acute lymphoblastic leukemia.

This clonotype was seen ten or more times. The J gene is TRBJ2-7, the V gene TRBV20-1, with D perhaps matching TRBD2 (5 bases). The CDR3 sequence is 16 residues long. Between the trimmed V and J ends, which lost 0 bases and 1 base, there was a span of 16 bases. The V gene's germline CDR1 is DFQATT and CDR2 SNEGSKA (reference sequence). In DNA form, the CDR3 reads TGCAGTGCTAGAGATTTCATAGGGAGTCGATCCTACGAGCAGTACTTC. This gives the protein CSARDFIGSRSYEQYF.

This chain joins TRBV24-1 and TRBJ2-1; D is perhaps TRBD1 or TRBD2 (5 bases each). Trimming took off 5 bases at V and 2 bases at J, with 6 bases between the two ends. CDR1 and CDR2 from the germline V gene are KGHDR and SFDVKD. CDR3 length equals 13 residues. The CDR3 bases are TGTGCCACCAGTGGGGGGACCTACAATGAGCAGTTCTTC. Its protein product is CATSGGTYNEQFF.

This clonotype was counted ten times or more. This chain joins TRBV29-1 and TRBJ1-2; 7 bases match TRBD1. The CDR3 sequence is 14 residues long. V lost 4 bases and J lost 3; bases outside the gene matches: 8. Per germline, CDR1 SQVTM and CDR2 ANQGSEA. The CDR3 bases are TGCAGCGTTGTTTTGGAGGGGGCGTACTATGGCTACACCTTC. This gives the protein CSVVLEGAYYGYTF. Combining the CDR3 with reference TRBV29-1 and TRBJ1-2 gives the whole variable domain SAVISQKPSRDICQRGTSLTIQCQVDSQVTMMFWYRQQPGQSLTLIATANQGSEATYESGFVIDKFPISRPNLTFSTLTVSNMSPEDSSIYLCSVVLEGAYYGYTFGSGTRLTVV.